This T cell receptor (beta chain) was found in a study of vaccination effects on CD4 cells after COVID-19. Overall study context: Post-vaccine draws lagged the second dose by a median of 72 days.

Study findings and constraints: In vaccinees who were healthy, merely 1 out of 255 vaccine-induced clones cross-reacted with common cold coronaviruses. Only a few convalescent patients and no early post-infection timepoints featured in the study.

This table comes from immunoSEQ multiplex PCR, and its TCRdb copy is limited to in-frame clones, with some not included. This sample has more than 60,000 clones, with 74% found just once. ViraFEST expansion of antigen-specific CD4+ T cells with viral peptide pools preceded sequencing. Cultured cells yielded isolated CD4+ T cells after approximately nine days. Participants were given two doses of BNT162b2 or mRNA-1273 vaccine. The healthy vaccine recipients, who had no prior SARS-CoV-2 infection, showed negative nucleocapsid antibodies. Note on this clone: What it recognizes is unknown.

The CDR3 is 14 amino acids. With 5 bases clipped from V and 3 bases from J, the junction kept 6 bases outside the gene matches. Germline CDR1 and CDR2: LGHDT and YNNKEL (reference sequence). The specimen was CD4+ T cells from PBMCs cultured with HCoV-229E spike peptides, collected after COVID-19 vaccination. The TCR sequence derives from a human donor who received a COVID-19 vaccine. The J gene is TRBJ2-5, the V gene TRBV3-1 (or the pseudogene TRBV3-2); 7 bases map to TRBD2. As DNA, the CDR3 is TGTGCCAGCAGCTTGTCCGGGACTAAAGAGACCCAGTACTTC. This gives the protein CASSLSGTKETQYF.